These 10 T cell receptor beta chains came from one sample sequenced in a study of T cell responses to AZD1222 COVID-19 vaccine. Clones were sequenced by immunoSEQ multiplex PCR, and TCRdb holds only the in-frame ones, with some missing. The sample has 75,000 to 95,000 clones, 85% seen once. The sequences come from peripheral blood, collected 28 days after the second AZD1222 dose. The receptors originated from an adult who received the AZD1222 COVID-19 vaccine.

The count of this clone is one. The chain has TRBV5-4 and TRBJ2-3; no clear D. The CDR3 sequence is 15 residues long. Germline V gene sequence: CDR1 SGHNT, CDR2 YYREEE (reference sequence). Trimming removed 0 bases from V and 2 bases from J, with 10 bases in between. DNA for the CDR3: TGTGCCAGCAGCTTGGGGGGATCTTCCACAGATACGCAGTATTTT. It encodes CASSLGGSSTDTQYF.

The chain is built from TRBV6-5 and TRBJ1-1, with 9 bases fitting TRBD1. CDR1 is MNHEY, CDR2 SVGAGI, per germline. This CDR3 has 14 residues. V lost 6 bases to trimming and J lost 1 base; unmatched junction nucleotides: 3. In DNA, the CDR3 is TGTGCCAGCAGGGGGACAGGGTCGAACACTGAAGCTTTCTTT. This encodes CASRGTGSNTEAFF.

The chain couples TRBV9 to TRBJ1-2; no reliable D call. This CDR3 has 15 amino acids. Trimming took off 3 bases at V and 2 bases at J, with 14 bases between the two ends. Germline V gives CDR1 SGDLS, CDR2 YYNGEE. CDR3 sequence: CASSALDIFNYGYTF. The DNA for the CDR3 is TGTGCCAGCAGCGCGCTTGACATCTTCAACTATGGCTACACCTTC.

The chain employs TRBV6-5 and TRBJ2-1; D uncertain. The CDR3 sequence is 13 residues long. Germline loops: CDR1 MNHEY, CDR2 SVGAGI. Trimming removed 0 bases from V and 6 bases from J, with 6 bases in between. CDR3 in amino acids: CASSYSNPNEQFF. The CDR3 DNA reads as TGTGCCAGCAGTTACTCGAACCCCAATGAGCAGTTCTTC.

This chain connects TRBV14 to TRBJ1-3, with D possibly being TRBD1 (6 bases). In germline, CDR1 is SGHDN, CDR2 FVKESK. V was clipped by 1 base and J by 0 bases, with 10 bases between them. This CDR3 is 16 amino acids long. The CDR3 sequence: CASSQVGGFSGNTIYF. The CDR3 bases are TGTGCCAGCAGCCAAGTGGGGGGCTTCTCTGGAAACACCATATATTTT.

J is TRBJ1-2 and V is TRBV3-1 (or the pseudogene TRBV3-2); D unclear. V lost 3 bases, J lost 2 bases, and 16 bases lay in between. CDR3 length equals 16 residues. Germline CDR1 is LGHDT and CDR2 is YNNKEL (reference sequence). For the CDR3, the DNA is TGTGCCAGCAGCCACCTAGTCTGGGCGGGGAACTATGGCTACACCTTC. Amino acids: CASSHLVWAGNYGYTF.

CDR3 in DNA: TGTGCCAGCAGAGGGCCATCCGAGAGGCAGTATTTT. This gives the protein CASRGPSERQYF. The chain links TRBV28 to TRBJ2-3, with unresolved D. Germline V gene sequence: CDR1 MDHEN, CDR2 SYDVKM. Trimming stripped 6 bases from V and 11 bases from J, with 15 bases between. There are 12 residues in the CDR3.

In its sample, this clone was seen once. The rearrangement joins TRBV12-5 to TRBJ2-2, with D unclear. V shed 2 bases and J shed 5 bases, with 6 bases lying between them. The CDR3 is 13 residues long. Germline V CDR1 and CDR2: LGHNT, FRNRAP. The CDR3 loop is CASGLFTTGELFF. The CDR3 DNA reads TGTGCTAGTGGTTTGTTTACGACCGGGGAGCTGTTTTTT.

The chain joins TRBV3-1 (or the pseudogene TRBV3-2) to TRBJ2-2; TRBD1 or TRBD2 may be the D gene (5 bases each). Germline CDR1 and CDR2: LGHDT and YNNKEL (reference sequence). The CDR3 is 15 residues long. V lost 5 bases and J 5 bases, leaving 15 bases between the germline ends. The CDR3 loop is CASSFRDQKTGELFF. The CDR3 bases are TGTGCCAGCAGCTTCCGGGACCAAAAAACCGGGGAGCTGTTTTTT.

CDR3 protein: CASSGQGTGELFF. The CDR3 DNA is TGTGCCAGCTCTGGACAGGGGACCGGGGAGCTGTTTTTT. The J gene is TRBJ2-2, the V gene TRBV18, with 9 bases matching TRBD1. With 6 bases clipped from V and 5 bases from J, the junction kept 1 base outside the gene matches. Germline-derived CDR1 and CDR2 are KGHSH and LQKENI. The CDR3 loop spans 13 amino acids.